Listed here is a single T cell receptor beta chain. No antigen is known for it. CDR1 and CDR2 from the germline V gene are SGHTA and FQGNSA. The CDR3 spans 13 residues. V was cut by 2 bases and J by 5 bases, with 9 bases left in between. RNA extraction and reverse transcription yielded cDNA as sequencing template. Produced via immunoSEQ multiplex PCR; TCRdb's table is partial and in-frame only. The repertoire consists of about 300,000 clones, with over 45% occurring once and the leading ten covering more than 1.5%. The sample originates from a study of CD8+ T cells in alopecia areata. Across the whole study: Twice a day, 5 to 10 mg of oral tofacitinib was administered to treated patients. Severity among treated patients was scored by the percentage of scalp area affected. Findings and limits, study-wide: Although TCR sharing was seen in mice, sharing across patients was less clear, possibly for HLA-related reasons.

The treatment is: oral pan-JAK inhibitor, 5-10 mg twice daily. CD4+ and CD8+ T cells were sorted from PBMCs. The clonotype was recovered from a human donor with alopecia areata. Sequenced here: CD4+ T cells sorted from blood, sampled at week 24, from a patient treated with tofacitinib. The gene calls are TRBV7-2 and TRBJ1-1, with D possibly matching TRBD1 (6 bases). The CDR3 reads CASSLKGGTEAFF. In DNA, the CDR3 is TGTGCCAGCAGCTTAAAGGGGGGTACTGAAGCTTTCTTT.